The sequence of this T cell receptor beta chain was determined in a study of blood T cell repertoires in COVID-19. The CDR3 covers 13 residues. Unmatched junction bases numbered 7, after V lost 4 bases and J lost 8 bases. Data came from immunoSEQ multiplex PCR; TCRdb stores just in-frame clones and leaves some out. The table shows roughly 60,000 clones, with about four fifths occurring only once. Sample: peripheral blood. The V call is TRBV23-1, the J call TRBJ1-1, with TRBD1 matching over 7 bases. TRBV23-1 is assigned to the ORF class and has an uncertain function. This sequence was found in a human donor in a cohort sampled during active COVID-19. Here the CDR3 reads CASSPGWDREAFF. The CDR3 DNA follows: TGCGCCAGCAGTCCAGGGTGGGACAGAGAAGCTTTCTTT.